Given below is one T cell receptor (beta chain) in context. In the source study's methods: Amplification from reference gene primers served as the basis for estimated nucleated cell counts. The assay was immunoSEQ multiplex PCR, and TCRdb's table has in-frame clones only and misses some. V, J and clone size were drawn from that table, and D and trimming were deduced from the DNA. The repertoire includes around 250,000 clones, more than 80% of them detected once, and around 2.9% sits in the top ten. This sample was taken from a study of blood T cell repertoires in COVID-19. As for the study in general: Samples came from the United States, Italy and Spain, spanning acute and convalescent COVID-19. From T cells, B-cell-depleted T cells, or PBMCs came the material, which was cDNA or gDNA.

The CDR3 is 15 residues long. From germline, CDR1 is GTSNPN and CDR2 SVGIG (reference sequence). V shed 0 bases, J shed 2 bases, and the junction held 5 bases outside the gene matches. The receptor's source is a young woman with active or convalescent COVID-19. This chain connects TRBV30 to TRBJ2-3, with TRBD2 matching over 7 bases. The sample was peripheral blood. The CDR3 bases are TGTGCCTGGAGTGTGGGAGGGGCTATCACAGATACGCAGTATTTT. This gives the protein CAWSVGGAITDTQYF.